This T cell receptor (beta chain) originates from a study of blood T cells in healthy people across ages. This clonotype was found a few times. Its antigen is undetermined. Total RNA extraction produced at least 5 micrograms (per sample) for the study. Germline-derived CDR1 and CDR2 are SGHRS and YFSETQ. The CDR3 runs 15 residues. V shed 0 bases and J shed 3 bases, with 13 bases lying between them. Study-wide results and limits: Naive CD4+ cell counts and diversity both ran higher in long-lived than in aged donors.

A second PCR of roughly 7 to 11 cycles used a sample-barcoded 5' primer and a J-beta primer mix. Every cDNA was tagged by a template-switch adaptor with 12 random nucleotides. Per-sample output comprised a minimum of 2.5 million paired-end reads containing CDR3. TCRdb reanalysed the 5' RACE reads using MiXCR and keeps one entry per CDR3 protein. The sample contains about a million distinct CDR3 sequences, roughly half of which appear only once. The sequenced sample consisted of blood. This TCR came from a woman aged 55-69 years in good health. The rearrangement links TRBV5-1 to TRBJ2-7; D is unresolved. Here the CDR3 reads CASSLVGSADYEQYF. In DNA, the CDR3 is TGCGCCAGCAGCTTGGTTGGTTCGGCAGACTACGAGCAGTACTTC.